This entry concerns a single T cell receptor (beta chain). The antigen remains undetermined. A much larger clone lies one base from this, so it may be a read error. This sample's RNA came from whole unsorted tissue. Distant lung tissue was collected more than 3 cm away from the tumor edge. A modified ARM-PCR protocol with three rounds of nested PCR amplified TCRbeta. MiXCR, applied by TCRdb to the multiplex PCR reads, yields one record per CDR3 protein. The table records 55,000 to 65,000 distinct CDR3 sequences, around two thirds of them present only once. The CDR3 contains 15 residues. The germline V gene has CDR1 MNHNS and CDR2 SASEGT. These data come from a study of tumor and adjacent non-tumor tissue in lung cancer. About the study: The cohort had about 12 adenocarcinoma, 2 squamous cell and 1 small cell patients. On average, productive TCRbeta reads reached about 4.17 million per sample. Study-level results: Tumor repertoires had a smaller top 100 clone share than normal lung. TCR diversity was significantly greater in tumor than normal lung tissue.

This clonotype was obtained from a man in his 70s with non-small cell lung cancer. The sequenced sample consisted of distant non-tumor lung tissue. The chain employs TRBV6-1 and TRBJ1-5, with TRBD1 as a possible D gene (6 bases). The CDR3 sequence: CVSSNGRGLGQPQHF. CDR3 DNA sequence: TGTGTCAGCAGTAACGGGCGGGGGCTCGGGCAGCCCCAGCATTTT.